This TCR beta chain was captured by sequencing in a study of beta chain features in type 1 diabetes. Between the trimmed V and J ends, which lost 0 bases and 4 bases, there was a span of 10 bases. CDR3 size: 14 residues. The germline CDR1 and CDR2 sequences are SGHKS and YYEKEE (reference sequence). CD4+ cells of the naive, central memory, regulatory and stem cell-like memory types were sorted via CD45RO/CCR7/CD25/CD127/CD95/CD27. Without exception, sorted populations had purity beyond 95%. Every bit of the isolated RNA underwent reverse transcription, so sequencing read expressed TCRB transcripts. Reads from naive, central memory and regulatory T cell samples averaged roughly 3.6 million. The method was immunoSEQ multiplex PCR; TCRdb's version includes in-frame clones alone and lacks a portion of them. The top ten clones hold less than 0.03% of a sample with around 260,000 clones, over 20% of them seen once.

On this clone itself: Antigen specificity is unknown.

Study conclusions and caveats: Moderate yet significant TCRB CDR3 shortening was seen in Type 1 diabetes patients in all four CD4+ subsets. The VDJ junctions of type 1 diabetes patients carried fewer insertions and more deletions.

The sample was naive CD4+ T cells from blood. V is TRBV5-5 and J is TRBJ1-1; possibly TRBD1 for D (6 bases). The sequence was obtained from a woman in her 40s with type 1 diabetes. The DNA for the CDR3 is TGTGCCAGCAGCTTGGGGAGAGGGGGCACTGAAGCTTTCTTT. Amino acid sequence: CASSLGRGGTEAFF.